This T cell receptor (beta chain) is drawn from a study of blood T cells in healthy people across ages. Whole-study findings and limits: Calculation of diversity from one million T cells yielded estimates considered to be underestimates. Percentage of naive T cells showed a strong correlation with TCR beta diversity. Higher diversity and more naive CD4+ cells were features of long-lived donors, compared to aged donors.

The CDR3 is 15 residues long. V dropped 5 bases and J dropped 7; count of bases not matched to a gene: 10. In the case of this clonotype: Its target is not known.

Through a sample-barcoded 5' primer and a J-beta primer mix, a second PCR was run for roughly 6 to 11 cycles. TCRdb reprocessed the 5' RACE reads with MiXCR, giving one entry per CDR3 protein. The sample includes fewer than 2 million distinct CDR3 sequences, approximately 40% of them seen just once. This chain links TRBV12-3 or TRBV12-4 with TRBJ1-2; TRBD1 agrees at 10 bases. Input material: blood. The clonotype comes from a human donor in good health. Written as DNA, the CDR3 is TGTGCCAGCAGTCCTTGGGGACAGGGGACAGCTGGCTACACCTTC. Translated, it gives CASSPWGQGTAGYTF.